This T cell receptor (beta chain) is from a study of OX40 agonist ivuxolimab in advanced cancers. The CDR3 sequence is 13 residues long. CDR1 and CDR2 from the germline V gene are MNHEY and SMNVEV (reference sequence). Trimming removed 2 bases at V and 7 bases at J, with 8 bases between. The assay was immunoSEQ multiplex PCR, and TCRdb's table has in-frame clones only and misses some. This table has tens of thousands of clones, approximately 87% appearing once. Sequenced here: CD4+ or CD8+ T cells sorted from blood, sampled in a trial of the OX40 agonist ivuxolimab. The chain carries TRBV27 and TRBJ1-4; D gene ambiguous. This clonotype was obtained from an adult with an advanced solid tumor such as melanoma, head and neck, liver or kidney cancer. The CDR3 DNA is TGTGCCAGCAGTTTACCCTCCCGTGAAAAACTGTTTTTT. This encodes CASSLPSREKLFF.